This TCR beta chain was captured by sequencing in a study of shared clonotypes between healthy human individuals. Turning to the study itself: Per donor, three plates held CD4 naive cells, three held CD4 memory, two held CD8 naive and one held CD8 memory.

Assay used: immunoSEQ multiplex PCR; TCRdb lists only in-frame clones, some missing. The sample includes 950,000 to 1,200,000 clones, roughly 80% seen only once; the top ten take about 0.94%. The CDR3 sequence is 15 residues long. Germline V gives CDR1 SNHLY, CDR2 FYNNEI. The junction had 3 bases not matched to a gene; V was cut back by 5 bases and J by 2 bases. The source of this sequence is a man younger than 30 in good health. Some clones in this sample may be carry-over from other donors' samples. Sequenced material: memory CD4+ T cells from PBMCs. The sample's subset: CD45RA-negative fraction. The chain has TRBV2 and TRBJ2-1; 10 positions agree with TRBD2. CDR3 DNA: TGTGCCAGCAGTTTAGCGGGAGGACCCTACAATGAGCAGTTCTTC. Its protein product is CASSLAGGPYNEQFF.